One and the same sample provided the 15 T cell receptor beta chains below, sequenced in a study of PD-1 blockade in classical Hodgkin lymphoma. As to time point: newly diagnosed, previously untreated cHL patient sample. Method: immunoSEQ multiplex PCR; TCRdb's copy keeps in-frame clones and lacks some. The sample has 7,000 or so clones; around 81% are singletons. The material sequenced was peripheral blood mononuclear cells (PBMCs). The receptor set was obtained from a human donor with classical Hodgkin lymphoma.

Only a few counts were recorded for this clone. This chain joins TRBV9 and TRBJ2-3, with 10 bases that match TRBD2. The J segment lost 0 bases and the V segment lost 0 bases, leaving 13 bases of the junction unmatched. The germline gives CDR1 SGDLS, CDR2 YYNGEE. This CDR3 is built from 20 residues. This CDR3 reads CASSVDLMASGGGSTDTQYF. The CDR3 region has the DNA TGTGCCAGCAGCGTAGATCTCATGGCTAGCGGGGGTGGGAGCACAGATACGCAGTATTTT. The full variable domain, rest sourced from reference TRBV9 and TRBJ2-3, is DSGVTQTPKHLITATGQRVTLRCSPRSGDLSVYWYQQSLDQGLQFLIQYYNGEERAKGNILERFSAQQFPDLHSELNLSSLELGDSALYFCASSVDLMASGGGSTDTQYFGPGTRLTVL.

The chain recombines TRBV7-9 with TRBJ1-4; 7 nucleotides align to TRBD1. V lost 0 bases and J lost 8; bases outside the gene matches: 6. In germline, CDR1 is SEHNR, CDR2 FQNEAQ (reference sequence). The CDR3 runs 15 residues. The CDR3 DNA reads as TGTGCCAGCAGCTTAGCGCGAGGGGGCCAGGAAAAACTGTTTTTT. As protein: CASSLARGGQEKLFF.

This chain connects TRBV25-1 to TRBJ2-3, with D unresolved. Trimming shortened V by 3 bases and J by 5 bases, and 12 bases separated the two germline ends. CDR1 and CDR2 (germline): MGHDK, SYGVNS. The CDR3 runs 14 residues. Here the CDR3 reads CASSDRIGEDTQYF. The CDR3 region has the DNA TGTGCCAGCAGTGACCGAATAGGTGAAGATACGCAGTATTTT.

Here the CDR3 DNA reads TGTGCGGGGGGATCGGGACAGGGGAATCAGCCCCAGCATTTT. The encoded protein is CAGGSGQGNQPQHF. The rearrangement links TRBV28 to TRBJ1-5, with 10 bases fitting TRBD1. The CDR3 totals 14 residues. Germline V CDR1 and CDR2: MDHEN, SYDVKM.

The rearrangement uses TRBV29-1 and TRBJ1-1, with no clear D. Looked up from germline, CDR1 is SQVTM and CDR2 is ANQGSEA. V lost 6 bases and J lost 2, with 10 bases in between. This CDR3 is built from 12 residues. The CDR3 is CSVASGNTEAFF. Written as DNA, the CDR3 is TGCAGCGTGGCGTCAGGTAACACTGAAGCTTTCTTT.

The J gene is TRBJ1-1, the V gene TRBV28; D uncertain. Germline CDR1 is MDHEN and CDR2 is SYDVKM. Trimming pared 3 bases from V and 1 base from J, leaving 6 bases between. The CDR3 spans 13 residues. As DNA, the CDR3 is TGTGCCAGCAGTTTGGAGGGGAACACTGAAGCTTTCTTT. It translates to CASSLEGNTEAFF. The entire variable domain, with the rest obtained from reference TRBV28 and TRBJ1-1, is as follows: DVKVTQSSRYLVKRTGEKVFLECVQDMDHENMFWYRQDPGLGLRLIYFSYDVKMKEKGDIPEGYSVSREKKERFSLILESASTNQTSMYLCASSLEGNTEAFFGQGTRLTVV.

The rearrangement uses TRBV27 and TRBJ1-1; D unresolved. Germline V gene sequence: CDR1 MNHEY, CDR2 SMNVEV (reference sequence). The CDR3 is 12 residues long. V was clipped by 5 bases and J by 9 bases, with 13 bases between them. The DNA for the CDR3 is TGTGCCAGCAGTGAAGGGAAAGGGAAAGCTTTCTTT. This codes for CASSEGKGKAFF.

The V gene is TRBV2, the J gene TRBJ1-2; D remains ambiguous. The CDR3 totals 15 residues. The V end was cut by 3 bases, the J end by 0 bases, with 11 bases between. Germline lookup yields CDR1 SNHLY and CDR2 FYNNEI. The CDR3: CASSELREANYGYTF. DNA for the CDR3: TGTGCCAGCAGTGAGCTGAGGGAAGCTAACTATGGCTACACCTTC.

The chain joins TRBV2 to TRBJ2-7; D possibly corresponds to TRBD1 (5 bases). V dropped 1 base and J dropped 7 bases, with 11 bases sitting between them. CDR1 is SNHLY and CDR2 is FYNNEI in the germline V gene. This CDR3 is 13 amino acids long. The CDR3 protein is CASSEVRVVEQYF. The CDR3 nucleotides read TGTGCCAGCAGTGAAGTCAGGGTGGTTGAGCAGTACTTC.

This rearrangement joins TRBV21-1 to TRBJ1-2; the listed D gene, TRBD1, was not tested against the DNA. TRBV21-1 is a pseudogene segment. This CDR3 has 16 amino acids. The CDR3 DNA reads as TGTGCCAGCAGGTTGGACATAGCTACAGAGACCTATGGCTACACCTTC. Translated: CASRLDIATETYGYTF.

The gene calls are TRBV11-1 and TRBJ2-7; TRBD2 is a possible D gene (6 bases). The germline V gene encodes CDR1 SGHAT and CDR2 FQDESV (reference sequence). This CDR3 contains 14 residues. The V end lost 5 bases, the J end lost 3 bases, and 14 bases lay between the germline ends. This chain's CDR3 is CASSLPGTGYEQYF. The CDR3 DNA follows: TGTGCCAGCAGCCTACCAGGGACTGGCTACGAGCAGTACTTC.

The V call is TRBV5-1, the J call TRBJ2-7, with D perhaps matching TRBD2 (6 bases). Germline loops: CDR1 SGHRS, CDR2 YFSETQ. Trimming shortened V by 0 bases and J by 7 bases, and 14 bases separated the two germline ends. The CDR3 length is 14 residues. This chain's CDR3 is CASSLGTGTQEQYF. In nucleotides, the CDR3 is TGCGCCAGCAGCTTGGGAACGGGGACTCAGGAGCAGTACTTC.

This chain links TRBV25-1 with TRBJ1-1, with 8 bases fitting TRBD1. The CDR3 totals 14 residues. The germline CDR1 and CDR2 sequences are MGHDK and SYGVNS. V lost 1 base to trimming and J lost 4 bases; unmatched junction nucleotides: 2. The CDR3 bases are TGTGCCAGCAGTGAATCGGACAGGGCCACTGAAGCTTTCTTT. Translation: CASSESDRATEAFF. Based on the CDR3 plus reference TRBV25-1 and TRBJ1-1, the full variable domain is EADIYQTPRYLVIGTGKKITLECSQTMGHDKMYWYQQDPGMELHLIHYSYGVNSTEKGDLSSESTVSRIRTEHFPLTLESARPSHTSQYLCASSESDRATEAFFGQGTRLTVV.

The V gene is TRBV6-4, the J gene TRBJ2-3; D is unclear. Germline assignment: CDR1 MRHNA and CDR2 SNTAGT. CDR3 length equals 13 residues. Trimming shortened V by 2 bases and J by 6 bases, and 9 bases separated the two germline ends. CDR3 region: CASSDEDRDTQYF. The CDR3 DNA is TGTGCCAGCAGTGACGAGGATAGGGATACGCAGTATTTT.

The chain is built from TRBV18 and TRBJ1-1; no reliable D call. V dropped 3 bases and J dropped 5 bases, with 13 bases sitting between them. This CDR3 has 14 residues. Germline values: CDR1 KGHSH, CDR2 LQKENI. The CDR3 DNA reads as TGTGCCAGCTCACCGGTCAGCCCAACTACTGAAGCTTTCTTT. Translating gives CASSPVSPTTEAFF.